The rows below give T cell receptor beta chains drawn from one sample of a study of blood T cell repertoires in COVID-19. Sequenced by immunoSEQ multiplex PCR; TCRdb stores in-frame clones only, minus some. Found here are a few hundred thousand clones, around 90% of them singletons; the top ten hold about 16%. The sample was PBMCs or T cells enriched from blood (not recorded which). These receptors were obtained from a man in his thirties or forties who had been exposed to COVID-19. CDR3s include the opening cysteine and the closing phenylalanine or tryptophan. The order of the fields is J gene, V gene, D gene, clone size, CDR3 DNA, CDR3 protein. A D gene is named only where the DNA matches it firmly. A clone size is listed for some rows: how often the clone was seen (once, few, many), or a class if it is expanded.

J gene: TRBJ1-3
V gene: TRBV9
D gene: TRBD1
clone size: NA
CDR3 DNA: TGTGCCAGCAGCGCCGGACAGGGGGGAGGAAACACCATATATTTT
CDR3 protein: CASSAGQGGGNTIYF

J gene: TRBJ2-2
V gene: TRBV11-2
D gene: TRBD1
clone size: NA
CDR3 DNA: TGTGCCAGCAGCTTAGATACCAAGGACAGGGCGGGTACCGGGGAGCTGTTTTTT
CDR3 protein: CASSLDTKDRAGTGELFF

J gene: TRBJ2-6
V gene: TRBV6-4
D gene: TRBD1
clone size: NA
CDR3 DNA: TGTGCCAGCAGTGAAGGGACAGGGTCTGGGGCCAACGTCCTGACTTTC
CDR3 protein: CASSEGTGSGANVLTF

J gene: TRBJ1-1
V gene: TRBV3-1/TRBV3-2
D gene: NA
clone size: NA
CDR3 DNA: TGTGCCAGCAGCCGCTCCGGGGGGAACACTGAAGCTTTCTTT
CDR3 protein: CASSRSGGNTEAFF

J gene: TRBJ1-2
V gene: TRBV18
D gene: TRBD1
clone size: NA
CDR3 DNA: TGTGCCAGCTCACGCAGACTACAGGGGGCGGATGATAGAGGCTACACCTTC
CDR3 protein: CASSRRLQGADDRGYTF

J gene: TRBJ2-3
V gene: TRBV10-1
D gene: NA
clone size: NA
CDR3 DNA: TGCGCCAGCAGTGAGTCAAAGGGTAGGGGAACAGATACGCAGTATTTT
CDR3 protein: CASSESKGRGTDTQYF

J gene: TRBJ1-3
V gene: TRBV19
D gene: NA
clone size: NA
CDR3 DNA: TGTGCCAGTTCGACTCCGGGACATAGGGGAAACACCATATATTTT
CDR3 protein: CASSTPGHRGNTIYF

J gene: TRBJ1-2
V gene: TRBV25-1
D gene: NA
clone size: few
CDR3 DNA: TGTGCCAGCAGTGAATGGGGCCGATTCGGCTATGGCTACACCTTC
CDR3 protein: CASSEWGRFGYGYTF

J gene: TRBJ2-1
V gene: TRBV5-4
D gene: NA
clone size: NA
CDR3 DNA: TGTGCCAGCAGCTTGCAGAATGAGCAGTTCTTC
CDR3 protein: CASSLQNEQFF

J gene: TRBJ2-6
V gene: TRBV27
D gene: NA
clone size: NA
CDR3 DNA: TGTGCCAGCAGTTGGAGGGTTTCTGGGGCCAACGTCCTGACTTTC
CDR3 protein: CASSWRVSGANVLTF

J gene: TRBJ1-5
V gene: TRBV12-5
D gene: TRBD1
clone size: NA
CDR3 DNA: TGTGCTAGTGGCCCGGACAGGGGGTCGGGGAGCCAGCCCCAGCATTTT
CDR3 protein: CASGPDRGSGSQPQHF

J gene: TRBJ1-6
V gene: TRBV19
D gene: NA
clone size: NA
CDR3 DNA: TGTGCCAGTAGTATACAGGGGAATTCACCCCTCCACTTT
CDR3 protein: CASSIQGNSPLHF

J gene: TRBJ2-1
V gene: TRBV19
D gene: NA
clone size: NA
CDR3 DNA: TGTGCCAGTAGTATGTCCCGGGACTTTAGCTCCTACAATGAGCAGTTCTTC
CDR3 protein: CASSMSRDFSSYNEQFF

J gene: TRBJ2-5
V gene: TRBV5-1
D gene: NA
clone size: NA
CDR3 DNA: TGCGCCAGCAGCCCAATGACTTCTTACCAAGAGACCCAGTACTTC
CDR3 protein: CASSPMTSYQETQYF

J gene: TRBJ1-2
V gene: TRBV6-2/TRBV6-3
D gene: NA
clone size: NA
CDR3 DNA: TGTGCCAGCAGTTTCACTACAGGACCTTCGGGCTATGGCTACACCTTC
CDR3 protein: CASSFTTGPSGYGYTF

J gene: TRBJ1-2
V gene: TRBV7-8
D gene: TRBD1
clone size: few
CDR3 DNA: TGTGCCAGCAGCGAGGACAGGGTGGCTAACTATGGCTACACCTTC
CDR3 protein: CASSEDRVANYGYTF

J gene: TRBJ2-1
V gene: TRBV4-1
D gene: NA
clone size: NA
CDR3 DNA: TGCGCCAGCAGCCAAACTCCCATGAGCTCCTACAATGAGCAGTTCTTC
CDR3 protein: CASSQTPMSSYNEQFF

J gene: TRBJ1-3
V gene: TRBV2
D gene: NA
clone size: NA
CDR3 DNA: TGTGCCAGCATGGAAGGGGCTGGAAACACCATATATTTT
CDR3 protein: CASMEGAGNTIYF

J gene: TRBJ2-2
V gene: TRBV7-2
D gene: TRBD1
clone size: NA
CDR3 DNA: TGTGCCAGCAGCTTAGGCACAGGGGGCGGCACCGGGGAGCTGTTTTTT
CDR3 protein: CASSLGTGGGTGELFF

J gene: TRBJ1-2
V gene: TRBV6-5
D gene: NA
clone size: once
CDR3 DNA: TGTGCCAGCATAGGTGTGAACAGAATCTATGGCTACACCTTC
CDR3 protein: CASIGVNRIYGYTF

J gene: TRBJ2-7
V gene: TRBV29-1
D gene: NA
clone size: once
CDR3 DNA: TGCAGCGTCGGACGGGACTCCTACGAGCAGTACTTC
CDR3 protein: CSVGRDSYEQYF

J gene: TRBJ1-5
V gene: TRBV19
D gene: TRBD1
clone size: NA
CDR3 DNA: TGTGCCAGTAGTCCACACAGGGGCTTGGATCAGCCCCAGCATTTT
CDR3 protein: CASSPHRGLDQPQHF

J gene: TRBJ2-3
V gene: TRBV3-1/TRBV3-2
D gene: TRBD2
clone size: NA
CDR3 DNA: TGTGCCAGCAGCACTCTAGCGGGCCCTAATTTTTTCACAGATACGCAGTATTTT
CDR3 protein: CASSTLAGPNFFTDTQYF

J gene: TRBJ2-3
V gene: TRBV4-2
D gene: TRBD1
clone size: NA
CDR3 DNA: TGTGCCAGCAGCCAAGTGGCGACAGGGGGCACAGATACGCAGTATTTT
CDR3 protein: CASSQVATGGTDTQYF